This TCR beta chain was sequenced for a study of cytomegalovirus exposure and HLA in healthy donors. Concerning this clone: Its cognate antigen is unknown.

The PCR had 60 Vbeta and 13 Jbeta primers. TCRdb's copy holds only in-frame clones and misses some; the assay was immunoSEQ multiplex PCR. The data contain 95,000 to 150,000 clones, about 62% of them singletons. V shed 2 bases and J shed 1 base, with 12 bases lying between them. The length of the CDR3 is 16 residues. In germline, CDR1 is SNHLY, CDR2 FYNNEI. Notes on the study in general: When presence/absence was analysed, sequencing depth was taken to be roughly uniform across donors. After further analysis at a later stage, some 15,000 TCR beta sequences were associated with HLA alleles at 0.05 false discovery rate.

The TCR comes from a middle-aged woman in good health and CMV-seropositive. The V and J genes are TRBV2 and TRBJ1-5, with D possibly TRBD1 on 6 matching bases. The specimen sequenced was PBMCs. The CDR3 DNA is TGTGCCAGCAGTGAAAGGGGGACCCCAAGCAATCAGCCCCAGCATTTT. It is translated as CASSERGTPSNQPQHF.